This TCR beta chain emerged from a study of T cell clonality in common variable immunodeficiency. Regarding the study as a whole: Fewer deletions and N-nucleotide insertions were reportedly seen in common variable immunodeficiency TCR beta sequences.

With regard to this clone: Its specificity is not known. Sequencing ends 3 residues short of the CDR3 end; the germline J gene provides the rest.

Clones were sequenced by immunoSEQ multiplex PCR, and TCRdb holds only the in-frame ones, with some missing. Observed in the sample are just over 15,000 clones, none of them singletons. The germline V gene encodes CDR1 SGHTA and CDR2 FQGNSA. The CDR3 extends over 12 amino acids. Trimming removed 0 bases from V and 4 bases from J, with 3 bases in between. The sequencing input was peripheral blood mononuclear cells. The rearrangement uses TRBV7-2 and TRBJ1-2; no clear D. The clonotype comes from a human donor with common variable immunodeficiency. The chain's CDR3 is CASSLARYGYTF. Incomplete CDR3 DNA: TGTGCCAGCAGCTTAGCGCGCTATGGC.